Given below is one T cell receptor (beta chain) in context. These data originate in a study of T cell responses to AZD1222 COVID-19 vaccine. CDR1 and CDR2 (germline): DFQATT, SNEGSKA (reference sequence). Trimming took 6 bases from V and 6 from J, leaving 11 bases between them. The CDR3 consists of 11 residues. TCRdb keeps only in-frame clones here, not all; method: immunoSEQ multiplex PCR. The sample contains about 79,000 clones, 70% to 90% of which appear only once. The J gene is TRBJ1-1, the V gene TRBV20-1; D ambiguous. Here the sequenced sample was peripheral blood, taken on day 0 of AZD1222 vaccination. The receptor's source is an adult in good health. CDR3 sequence (DNA): TGCAGTGCGAGGGAGGGATCTGAAGCTTTCTTT. Its translation: CSAREGSEAFF.